The subject of this entry is one TCR beta chain. What this receptor recognizes is not known. Per-nucleotide qualities are absent, and no much larger clonotype sits a single base away. The data derive from a study of memory CD4+ T cells and cytomegalovirus serostatus (dated by TCRdb to the late 2010s). The study in broad terms: The cohort comprised 33 healthy Belgian adults, 9 CMV seropositive and some 25 CMV seronegative. To replicate a published TCR-based CMV serostatus classifier, the researchers sequenced the CD4+ memory TCRbeta repertoires of a Belgian cohort whose cytomegalovirus serostatus was known. Study-wide conclusions, independent of this receptor: On the Belgian cohort, the classifier based on the original framework reached a median bootstrapped AUC of 0.95, with a 95% CI of 0.76-1.00. Only CD4+CD45RO+ memory cells were sequenced, unlike the original study, which covered naive and memory CD4+ and CD8+ populations. Of 170 or so previously reported CMV-associated TCRbeta sequences, approximately 70 appeared in the CD4+ memory repertoires, each in one to five individuals. For CMV serostatus prediction, a median bootstrapped AUC of about 0.96 was reached with the original framework, and a median bootstrapped AUC of about 0.91 was reached with a US-trained random forest. Results were interpreted as suggesting that the CMV-associated TCR signature is largely present in the CD4+ memory repertoire.

Single viable CD3+CD4+CD8-CD45RO+ cells were sorted as memory CD4+ T cells on a FACSAria II. To determine CMV serostatus, a Roche Elecsys assay was used that detects serum IgG against CMV pp150, pp28, p38 and p52. Following thawing, total CD4+ T cells were enriched through positive selection using CD4 magnetic microbeads. The samples came from a different study that was designed specifically to examine the CD4+ T cell memory repertoire. Peripheral blood mononuclear cells were isolated and cryopreserved following standard operating procedures; serum was stored at -80 °C. The staining relied on CD3-PerCP (BW264/56), CD4-APC (RPA-T4), CD45RO-PE (UCHT1) and CD8-Pacific Orange (3B5) antibodies, and Sytox blue was used to exclude non-viable cells. Ends trimmed: V by 5 bases, J by 3 bases; bases unmatched to a gene: 6. Including cysteine and phenylalanine, the CDR3 has 15 amino acids. Just CDR3 DNA is preserved here, 45 bases in frame from base 1. CDR1 and CDR2, looked up from the germline V gene (reference sequence), are LNHDA and SQIVND.

The Quick-DNA Microprep Kit was used to extract genomic DNA from the sorted cells. Amplification of TCRbeta DNA was done with the immunoSEQ hsTCRbeta kit, following the protocol from the manufacturer. TCRbeta libraries were sequenced on an Illumina MiSeq instrument. The study's own analysis went as follows. After out-of-frame sequences were removed, 2 million to 2.5 million distinct TCRbeta sequences remained, averaging approximately 72,000 per individual. Two values were used to score each individual: the count of roughly 150 previously reported CMV-associated TCRbeta sequences and the total count of productive distinct TCRbeta sequences. A beta-binomial model was reimplemented in Python, and random forests from scikit-learn, run with default parameters, were trained on data from the US cohort. Classifier performance on the Belgian cohort was summarized as median AUC with percentile confidence intervals calculated over 10,000 bootstrap iterations. As stored in TCRdb, this immuneACCESS dataset retains in-frame rearrangements with V and J assigned. A fraction of the clones does not appear; measured against another copy, unresolved V genes explain less than half of the discrepancy, and the remainder lacks a known reason. For V, J and clone size, that table is used; D and trimming come from the DNA. Across this sample there are 60,000 to 70,000 clones, with about three quarters seen only once. The top ten clones comprise around 0.58% of the sample.

Specimen: memory CD4+ T cells from blood. The sequence came from an adult in good health and CMV-seronegative. Some clones in this sample may be carry-over from other donors' samples. The rearranged chain carries TRBV19 and TRBJ2-3; a stretch of 9 junction bases matches TRBD1. The base sequence is TGTGCCAGTAGTCCTAGGACAGGGGAAACAGATACGCAGTATTTT. Its product reads: CASSPRTGETDTQYF.